This TCR beta chain originates from a study of control samples from healthy donors and cancer patients. Clones were read by immunoSEQ multiplex PCR, and TCRdb kept only the in-frame ones, dropping some. Here the sample spans more than 110,000 clones, 80% to 95% being singletons. From germline, CDR1 is MNHEY and CDR2 SMNVEV (reference sequence). After removal of 7 bases from V and 0 bases from J, the junction contained 6 bases not matched to a gene. The CDR3 contains 16 residues. Input material: blood. This clonotype was sampled from a man aged 25 to 40 in good health. The V call is TRBV27, the J call TRBJ2-6; TRBD2 matches at 7 bases. Here the CDR3 reads CASTKTGGSGANVLTF. The CDR3 DNA follows: TGTGCCAGCACCAAAACGGGGGGCTCTGGGGCCAACGTCCTGACTTTC.